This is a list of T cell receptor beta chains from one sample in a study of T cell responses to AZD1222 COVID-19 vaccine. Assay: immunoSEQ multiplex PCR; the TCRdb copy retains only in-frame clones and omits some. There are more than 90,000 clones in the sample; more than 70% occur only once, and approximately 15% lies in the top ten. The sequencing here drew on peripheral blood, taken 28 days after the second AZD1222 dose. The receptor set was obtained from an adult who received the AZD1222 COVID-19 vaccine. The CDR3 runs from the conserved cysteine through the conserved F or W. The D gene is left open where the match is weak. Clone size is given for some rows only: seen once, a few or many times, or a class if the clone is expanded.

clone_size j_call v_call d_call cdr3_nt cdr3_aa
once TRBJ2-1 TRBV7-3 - TGTGCCAGCAGCGCGCAACCAGGGTATAGGGCGTTCTTC CASSAQPGYRAFF
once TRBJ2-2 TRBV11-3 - TGTGCCAGCAGCCCGGACACTGTCGGAGGGGAGCTGTTTTTT CASSPDTVGGELFF
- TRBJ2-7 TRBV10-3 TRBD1 TGTGCCATCAGTCCCGGGACAGGGTTGTACTTC CAISPGTGLYF
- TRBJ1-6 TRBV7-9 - TGTGCCAGCAGTTTATACGGGACGGCGAGCTCCTATAATTCACCCCTCCACTTT CASSLYGTASSYNSPLHF
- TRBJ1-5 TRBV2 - TGTGCCATTCGGGGGGCAGAAAATCAGCCCCAGCATTTT CAIRGAENQPQHF
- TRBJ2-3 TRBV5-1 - TGCGCCAGCAGCTTGGTTCTGGACACAGATACGCAGTATTTT CASSLVLDTDTQYF
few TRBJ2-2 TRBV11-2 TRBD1 TGTGCCAGCAGCCGCACCGGGACAGGGTTAACCGGGGAGCTGTTTTTT CASSRTGTGLTGELFF
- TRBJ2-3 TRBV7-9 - TGTGCCAGCAGCACGGCTTCAGATTCTGGGGGCACAGATACGCAGTATTTT CASSTASDSGGTDTQYF
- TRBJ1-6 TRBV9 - TGTGCCAGCAGCACCGTTCTGAATTCACCCCTCCACTTT CASSTVLNSPLHF
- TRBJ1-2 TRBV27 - TGTGCCAGCAAAGCTAACTATGGCTACACCTTC CASKANYGYTF
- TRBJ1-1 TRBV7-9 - TGTGCCAGCAGCTTGGGGACCGATTCGGTTGAAGCTTTCTTT CASSLGTDSVEAFF
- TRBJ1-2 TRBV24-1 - TGTGCCACCAGTGATACCCCGGCAGGGGATGGATCGTATGGCTACACCTTC CATSDTPAGDGSYGYTF
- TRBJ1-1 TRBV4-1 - TGCGCCAGCAGCCCCTCTGGTAGTGGGGTTTCCACTGAAGCTTTCTTT CASSPSGSGVSTEAFF
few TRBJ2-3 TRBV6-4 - TGTGCCAGCAGTGACTCGGGAGAAAACACACACACAGATACGCAGTATTTT CASSDSGENTHTDTQYF
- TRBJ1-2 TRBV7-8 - TGTGCCAGCAGCCCCTCGGGGGTGAAAAACTATGGCTACACCTTC CASSPSGVKNYGYTF
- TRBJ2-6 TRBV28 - TGTGCCAGCAGTTTATACTCCTCTGGGGCCAACGTCCTGACTTTC CASSLYSSGANVLTF
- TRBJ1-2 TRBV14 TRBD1 TGTGCCAGCAGCCGATACAGGGGGCGACGCGACTATGGCTACACCTTC CASSRYRGRRDYGYTF
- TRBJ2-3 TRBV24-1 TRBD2 TGTGCCACCAGTGAAATAGCGGGAAGGGGGACAGATACGCAGTATTTT CATSEIAGRGTDTQYF
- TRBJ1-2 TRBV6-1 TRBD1 TGTGCCAGCAGTGAGTACTACGGGACAGGGGACTATGGCTACACCTTC CASSEYYGTGDYGYTF
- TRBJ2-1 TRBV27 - TGTGCCAGCAGTAGCAACCCAGGGGTCGATGAGCAGTTCTTC CASSSNPGVDEQFF
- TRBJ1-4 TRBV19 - TGTGCCAGTAGTATAGACGCAACCGGGTCCCTGGGGGATGAAAAACTGTTTTTT CASSIDATGSLGDEKLFF
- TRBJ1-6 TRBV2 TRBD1 TGTGCCAGCAGTATGGGGACAGGCTTTTCACCCCTCCACTTT CASSMGTGFSPLHF
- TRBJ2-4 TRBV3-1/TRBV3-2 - TGTGCCAGCAGCCAAGATTGGAGTAGTTGGTACTTC CASSQDWSSWYF
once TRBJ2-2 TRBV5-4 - TGTGCCAGCAGCCTACCCAACACCGGGGAGCTGTTTTTT CASSLPNTGELFF
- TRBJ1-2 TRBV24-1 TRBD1 TGTGCCACCAGTCAGGGGGCCGACTATGGCTACACCTTC CATSQGADYGYTF
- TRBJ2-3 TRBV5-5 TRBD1 TGTGCCAGCAGCTATGCCGGACAGGGGACGAAAACAGATACGCAGTATTTT CASSYAGQGTKTDTQYF
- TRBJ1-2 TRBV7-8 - TGTGCCAGCAGCTTTATGAACTATGGCTACACCTTC CASSFMNYGYTF
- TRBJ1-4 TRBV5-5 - TGTGCCAGCAGGCGACAGTCCTCCCTTGCAACTAATGAAAAACTGTTTTTT CASRRQSSLATNEKLFF
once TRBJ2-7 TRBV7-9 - TGTGCCAGCAGCATCGACAGCCAGGGCGGGGAGCAGTACTTC CASSIDSQGGEQYF
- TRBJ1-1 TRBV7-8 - TGTGCCAGCAGCTTTAGGGAAATTGACACTGAAGCTTTCTTT CASSFREIDTEAFF
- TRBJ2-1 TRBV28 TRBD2 TGTGCCTGTTCGACAGCGGGAATTGGTGAGCAGTTCTTC CACSTAGIGEQFF
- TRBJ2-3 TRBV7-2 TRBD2 TGTGCCAGCAGCTTTGACTGGCGGGGGGGCACAGATACGCAGTATTTT CASSFDWRGGTDTQYF
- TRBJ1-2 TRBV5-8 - TGTGCCCCGAGTCTCAGGGGCGGTGATGGCTACACCTTC CAPSLRGGDGYTF
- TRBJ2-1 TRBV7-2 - TGTGCCAGCAGCGTGCCCTCCTACAATGAGCAGTTCTTC CASSVPSYNEQFF
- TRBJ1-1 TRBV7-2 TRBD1 TGTGCCAGCAGCCCCCGGACAGGGATGAACACTGAAGCTTTCTTT CASSPRTGMNTEAFF
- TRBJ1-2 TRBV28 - TGTGCCAGCAGTCTCCGGGGCAGGGCGGGCTACACCTTC CASSLRGRAGYTF
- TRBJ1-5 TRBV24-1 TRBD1 TGTGCCACCAGTGGACAGGGGTCGGGTCAGCCCCAGCATTTT CATSGQGSGQPQHF
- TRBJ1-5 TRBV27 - TGTGCCAGCAGTTTACCCGGGGCCAGGGCCATTATTGGCTGGCAGCCCCAGCATTTT CASSLPGARAIIGWQPQHF
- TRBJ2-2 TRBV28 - TGTGCCAGCAGTTTGGGGGACATTGGAGGCACCGGGGAGCTGTTTTTT CASSLGDIGGTGELFF
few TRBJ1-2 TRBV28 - TGTGCCAGCAGTCGTACAGCCTATGGCTACACCTTC CASSRTAYGYTF
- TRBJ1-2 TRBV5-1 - TGCGCCAGCAGCTTGGGGTATGGCTACACCTTC CASSLGYGYTF
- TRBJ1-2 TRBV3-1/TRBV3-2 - TGTGCCAGCAGCCAAGATAACGGAGCTAACTATGGCTACACCTTC CASSQDNGANYGYTF